This T cell receptor beta chain derives from a study of CXCR3-negative and CXCR3-positive naive CD8 T cells. The TRB libraries of cDNA were built by UMI-labeled 5' RACE. TCRdb re-called the 5' RACE reads and catalogs CDR3 proteins one per entry, DNA excluded. Its listing shows about 120,000 distinct CDR3 sequences. Notes on the study in general: CXCR3-expressing naive cells carried TRB CDR3s more hydrophobic than those of CXCR3-negative naive cells. TCR interaction strength was inferred from TRB CDR3 physicochemistry, as CD5 matched across naive subsets.

Of note for this clonotype: The antigen is unknown.

The CDR3 is 15 residues long. Germline assignment: CDR1 SGHRS and CDR2 YFSETQ. By phenotype, naive CD8+ T cells were CD45RO-CCR7+CD27+CD95-. Sample: naive CXCR3- CD8+ T cells from blood. Subset: CD45RO-CCR7+CD27+CD95- naive CD8+ T cells lacking CXCR3 (TNR3-). The sequence was obtained from a human donor in good health. Some clones in this sample may be carry-over from other donors' samples. The chain combines TRBV5-1 with TRBJ1-6; checking the TCRdb D call of TRBD1 is not possible without DNA. The CDR3 sequence: CASSVPGQQNSPLHF.